This TCR beta chain was captured in a study of T cell responses to AZD1222 COVID-19 vaccine. Study findings and constraints: Increases in Spike-specific TCR breadth and depth were seen after two AZD1222 doses. Among AZD1222 vaccinees, only 5 to 7 were seropositive at baseline.

Pooled in the analysis were second doses at about 4 or about 12 weeks. This table comes from immunoSEQ multiplex PCR, and its TCRdb copy is limited to in-frame clones, with some not included. Here the sample spans approximately 130,000 clones, about 88% being singletons. A remark on this clone: Its cognate antigen is unknown.

The V gene lost 3 bases and the J gene lost 8 bases, with 16 bases spanning the gap. From germline, CDR1 is LNHDA and CDR2 SQIVND (reference sequence). The CDR3 is made up of 14 amino acids. This receptor was taken from an adult who received the AZD1222 COVID-19 vaccine. V is TRBV19 and J is TRBJ1-2, with D possibly TRBD1 on 6 matching bases. Specimen: peripheral blood, collected 28 days after the second AZD1222 dose. CDR3 in amino acids: CASSIQGRVPGYTF. CDR3 coding DNA: TGTGCCAGTAGTATCCAGGGGAGGGTTCCAGGCTACACCTTC.